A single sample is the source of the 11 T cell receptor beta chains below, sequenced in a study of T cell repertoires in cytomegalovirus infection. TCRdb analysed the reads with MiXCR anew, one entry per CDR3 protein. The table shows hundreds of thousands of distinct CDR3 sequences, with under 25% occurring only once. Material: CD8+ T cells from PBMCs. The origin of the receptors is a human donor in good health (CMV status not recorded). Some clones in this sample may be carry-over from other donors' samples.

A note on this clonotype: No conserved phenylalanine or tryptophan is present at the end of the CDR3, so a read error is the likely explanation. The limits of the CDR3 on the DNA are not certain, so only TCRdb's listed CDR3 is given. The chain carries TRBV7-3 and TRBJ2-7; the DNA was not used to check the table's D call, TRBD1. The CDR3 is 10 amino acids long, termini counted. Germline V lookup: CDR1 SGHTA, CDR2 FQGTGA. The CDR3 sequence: CASSFTTGTL.

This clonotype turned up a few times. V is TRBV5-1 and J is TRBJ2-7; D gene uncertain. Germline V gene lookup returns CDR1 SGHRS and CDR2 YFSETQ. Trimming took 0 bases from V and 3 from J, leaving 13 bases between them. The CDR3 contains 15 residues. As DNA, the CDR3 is TGCGCCAGCAGCTTGGCGCAAAACCTACACTACGAGCAGTACTTC. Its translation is CASSLAQNLHYEQYF. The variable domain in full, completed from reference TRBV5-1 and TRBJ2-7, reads KAGVTQTPRYLIKTRGQQVTLSCSPISGHRSVSWYQQTPGQGLQFLFEYFSETQRNKGNFPGRFSGRQFSNSRSEMNVSTLELGDSALYLCASSLAQNLHYEQYFGPGTRLTVT.

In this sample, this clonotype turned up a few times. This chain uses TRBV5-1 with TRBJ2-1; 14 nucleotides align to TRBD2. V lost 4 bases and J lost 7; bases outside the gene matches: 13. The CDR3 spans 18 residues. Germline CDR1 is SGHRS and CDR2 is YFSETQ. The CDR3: CASSQLPTSGGDWNEQFF. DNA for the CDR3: TGCGCCAGCAGCCAACTGCCGACTAGCGGGGGGGATTGGAATGAGCAGTTCTTC.

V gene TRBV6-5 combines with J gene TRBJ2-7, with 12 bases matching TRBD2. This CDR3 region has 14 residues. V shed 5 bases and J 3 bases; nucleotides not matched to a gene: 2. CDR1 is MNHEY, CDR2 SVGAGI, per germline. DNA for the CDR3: TGTGCCAGCAGTCCTAGCGGGGGGGGCTACGAGCAGTACTTC. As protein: CASSPSGGGYEQYF.

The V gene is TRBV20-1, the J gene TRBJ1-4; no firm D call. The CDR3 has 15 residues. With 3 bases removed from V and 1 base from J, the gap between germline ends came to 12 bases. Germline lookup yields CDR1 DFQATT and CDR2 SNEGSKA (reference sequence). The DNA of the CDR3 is TGCAGTGCTAGTAAGGGCTGGGGAACTAATGAAAAACTGTTTTTT. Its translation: CSASKGWGTNEKLFF.

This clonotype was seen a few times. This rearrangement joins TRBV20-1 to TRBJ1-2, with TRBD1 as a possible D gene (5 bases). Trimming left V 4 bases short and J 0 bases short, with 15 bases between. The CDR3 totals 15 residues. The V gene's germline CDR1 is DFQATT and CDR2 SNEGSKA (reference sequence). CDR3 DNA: TGCAGTGCTACCTTGACAGCAACAACTAACTATGGCTACACCTTC. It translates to CSATLTATTNYGYTF.

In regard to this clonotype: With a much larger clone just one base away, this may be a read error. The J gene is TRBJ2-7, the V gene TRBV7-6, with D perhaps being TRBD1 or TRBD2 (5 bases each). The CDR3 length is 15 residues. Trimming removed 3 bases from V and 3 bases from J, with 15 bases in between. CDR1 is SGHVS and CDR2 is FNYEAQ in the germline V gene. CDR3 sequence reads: CASSFREGRGYEQYF. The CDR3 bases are TGTGCCAGCAGCTTCCGAGAGGGGCGCGGCTACGAGCAGTACTTC.

The CDR3 DNA follows: TGTGCCACCAGCAGAGATAGACAGGCCTATGGCTACACCTTC. It yields the protein CATSRDRQAYGYTF. The genes are TRBV15 and TRBJ1-2; tentative D call: TRBD1 (6 bases). The CDR3 spans 14 residues. The V and J ends lost 0 bases and 4 bases respectively, with 9 bases between them. The germline gives CDR1 LNHNV, CDR2 YYDKDF (reference sequence).

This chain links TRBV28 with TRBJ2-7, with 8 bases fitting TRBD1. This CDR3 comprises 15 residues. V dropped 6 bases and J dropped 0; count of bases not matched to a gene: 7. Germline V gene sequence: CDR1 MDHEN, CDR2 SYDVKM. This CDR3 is CASSLPGQVSYEQYF. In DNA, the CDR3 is TGTGCCAGCAGCCTACCGGGACAGGTCTCCTACGAGCAGTACTTC.

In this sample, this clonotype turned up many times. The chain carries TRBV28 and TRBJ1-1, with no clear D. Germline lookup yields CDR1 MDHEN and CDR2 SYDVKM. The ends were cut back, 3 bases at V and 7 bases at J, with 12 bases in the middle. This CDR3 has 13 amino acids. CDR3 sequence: CASSFLVDGEAFF. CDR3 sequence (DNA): TGTGCCAGCAGTTTTCTGGTGGACGGTGAAGCTTTCTTT.

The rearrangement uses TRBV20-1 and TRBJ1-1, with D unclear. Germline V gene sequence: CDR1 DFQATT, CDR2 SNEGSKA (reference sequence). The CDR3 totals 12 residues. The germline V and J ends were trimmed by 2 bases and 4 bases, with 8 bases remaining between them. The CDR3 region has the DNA TGCAGTGCTAGAAAAACCAGCACTGAAGCTTTCTTT. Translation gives CSARKTSTEAFF.